Listed here are 7 T cell receptor beta chains from one sample, sequenced in a study of T-cell reconstitution after alpha-beta-depleted transplantation in children. The TCRbeta library incorporated unique molecular identifiers. TCRdb re-derived calls from the PCR reads in MiXCR, one entry per CDR3 protein. The sample holds about 580,000 distinct CDR3 sequences, around 23% seen once. The sequenced sample was PBMCs, mostly from graft donor cells, obtained 360 days after TCRalphabeta/CD19-depleted stem cell transplant. The receptors stem from a boy in the first two years of life who had a stem cell transplant for acute myeloid leukemia, so the T cells may come from the graft donor.

This clonotype was seen repeatedly, ten times or more. V is TRBV30 and J is TRBJ2-6; unclear D gene. This CDR3 spans 15 amino acids. Looked up from germline, CDR1 is GTSNPN and CDR2 is SVGIG (reference sequence). V lost 2 bases to trimming and J lost 1 base, with 9 bases between them. CDR3 nucleotides: TGTGCCTGGAGTCTCGATGATTCTGGGGCCAACGTCCTGACTTTC. Protein sequence: CAWSLDDSGANVLTF.

V usage is TRBV18 and J usage is TRBJ2-2, with 8 bases aligning to TRBD1. V trimming: 5 bases; J trimming: 3 bases; junction bases outside the gene matches: 5. CDR1 and CDR2 from the germline V gene are KGHSH and LQKENI. This CDR3 region has 15 residues. The DNA for the CDR3 is TGTGCCAGCTCAAGGGACAGGACTCACACCGGGGAGCTGTTTTTT. This encodes CASSRDRTHTGELFF. Complete variable domain (other parts from reference TRBV18 and TRBJ2-2): NAGVMQNPRHLVRRRGQEARLRCSPMKGHSHVYWYRQLPEEGLKFMVYLQKENIIDESGMPKERFSAEFPKEGPSILRIQQVVRGDSAAYFCASSRDRTHTGELFFGEGSRLTVL.

There are many counts of this clonotype. The genes are TRBV12-3 or TRBV12-4 and TRBJ1-6; D ambiguous. V lost 3 bases and J 6 bases, leaving 15 bases between the germline ends. CDR3 length: 16 residues. The CDR3 sequence: CASSFLVEGTNSPLHF. The CDR3 DNA sequence: TGTGCCAGCAGTTTTCTAGTGGAGGGCACTAATTCACCCCTCCACTTT.

In its sample, this clonotype was seen a few times. This chain links TRBV25-1 with TRBJ1-6, with TRBD1 matching 7 bases. There are 13 residues in the CDR3. V was clipped by 1 base and J by 11 bases; unmatched bases: 2. The germline CDR1 and CDR2 sequences are MGHDK and SYGVNS. The chain's CDR3 is CASSEFGTAPLHF. Written as DNA, the CDR3 is TGTGCCAGCAGTGAATTCGGGACAGCACCCCTCCACTTT.

This chain links TRBV5-1 with TRBJ2-1; no firm D call. Germline CDR1 SGHRS, CDR2 YFSETQ. V lost 2 bases and J 1 base, leaving 16 bases between the germline ends. CDR3 length equals 17 residues. The CDR3 protein is CASSFEAGPPSYNEQFF. The CDR3 nucleotides are TGCGCCAGCAGCTTCGAAGCCGGGCCCCCATCCTACAATGAGCAGTTCTTC.

This clonotype came up many times. This chain links TRBV7-2 with TRBJ1-5, with TRBD1 as a possible D gene (6 bases). The CDR3 length is 16 residues. In germline, CDR1 is SGHTA, CDR2 FQGNSA. Trimming left V 5 bases short and J 1 base short, with 15 bases between. Here the CDR3 reads CASSAQGHLSNQPQHF. The CDR3 nucleotides read TGTGCCAGCAGCGCGCAGGGGCACCTAAGCAATCAGCCCCAGCATTTT.

This clonotype was picked up many times. The chain joins TRBV28 to TRBJ2-2, with a weak D call TRBD2 (6 bases). V was trimmed by 7 bases and J by 13 bases, leaving 19 bases between them. Germline CDR1 reads MDHEN; CDR2 reads SYDVKM. This CDR3 is built from 13 residues. The CDR3, as DNA: TGTGCCAGCACCTCCCCGCGGGGCTTGGGGCTGTTTTTT. Residues: CASTSPRGLGLFF. Drawing the rest from reference TRBV28 and TRBJ2-2, the complete variable domain is DVKVTQSSRYLVKRTGEKVFLECVQDMDHENMFWYRQDPGLGLRLIYFSYDVKMKEKGDIPEGYSVSREKKERFSLILESASTNQTSMYLCASTSPRGLGLFFGEGSRLTVL.